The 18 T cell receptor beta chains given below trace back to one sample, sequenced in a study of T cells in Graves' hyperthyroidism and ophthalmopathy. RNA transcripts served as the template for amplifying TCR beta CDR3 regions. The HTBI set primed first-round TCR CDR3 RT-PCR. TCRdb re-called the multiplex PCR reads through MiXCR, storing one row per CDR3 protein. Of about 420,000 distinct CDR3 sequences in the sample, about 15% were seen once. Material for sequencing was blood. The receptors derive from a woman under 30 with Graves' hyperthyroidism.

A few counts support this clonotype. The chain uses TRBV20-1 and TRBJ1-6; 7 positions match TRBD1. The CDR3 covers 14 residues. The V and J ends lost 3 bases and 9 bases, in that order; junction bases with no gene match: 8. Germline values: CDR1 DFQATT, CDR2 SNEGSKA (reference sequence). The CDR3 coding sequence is TGCAGTGCTAGGACAGGGTTTTCTAGTTCACCCCTCCACTTT. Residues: CSARTGFSSSPLHF.

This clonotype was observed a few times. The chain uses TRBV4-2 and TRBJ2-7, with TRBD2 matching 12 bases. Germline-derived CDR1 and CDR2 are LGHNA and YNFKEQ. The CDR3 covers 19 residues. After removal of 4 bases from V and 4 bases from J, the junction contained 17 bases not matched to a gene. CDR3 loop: CASSPTASGGVMVRYEQYF. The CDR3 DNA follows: TGTGCCAGCAGCCCCACGGCTAGCGGGGGGGTTATGGTTCGGTACGAGCAGTACTTC.

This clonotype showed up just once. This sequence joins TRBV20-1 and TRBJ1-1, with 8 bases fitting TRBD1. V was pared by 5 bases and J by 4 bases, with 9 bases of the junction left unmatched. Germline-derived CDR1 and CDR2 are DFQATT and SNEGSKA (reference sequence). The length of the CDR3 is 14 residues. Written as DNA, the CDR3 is TGCAGTGCTGCGACAGGGGCGAGCAGCACTGAAGCTTTCTTT. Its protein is CSAATGASSTEAFF.

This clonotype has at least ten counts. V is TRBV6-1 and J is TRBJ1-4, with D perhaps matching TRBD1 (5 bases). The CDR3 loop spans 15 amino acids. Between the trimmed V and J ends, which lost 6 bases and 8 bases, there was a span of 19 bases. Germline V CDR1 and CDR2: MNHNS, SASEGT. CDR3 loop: CASSDPAGGTEKLFF. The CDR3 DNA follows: TGTGCCAGCAGCGATCCGGCGGGAGGGACGGAAAAACTGTTTTTT.

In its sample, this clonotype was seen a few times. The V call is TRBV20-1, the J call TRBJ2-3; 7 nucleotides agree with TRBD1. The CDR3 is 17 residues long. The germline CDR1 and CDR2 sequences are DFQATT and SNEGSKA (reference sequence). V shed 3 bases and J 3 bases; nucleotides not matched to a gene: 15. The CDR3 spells CSASRATGWLRTDTQYF. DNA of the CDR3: TGCAGTGCTAGTAGAGCGACAGGGTGGTTGAGGACAGATACGCAGTATTTT.

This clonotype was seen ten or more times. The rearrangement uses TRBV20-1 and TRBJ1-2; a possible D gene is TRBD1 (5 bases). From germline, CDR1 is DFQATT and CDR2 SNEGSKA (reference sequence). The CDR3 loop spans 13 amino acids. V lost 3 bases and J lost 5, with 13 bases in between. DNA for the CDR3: TGCAGTGCTAGCCGGGGGACGGATTATGGCTACACCTTC. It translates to CSASRGTDYGYTF.

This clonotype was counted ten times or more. CDR3 sequence (DNA): TGTGCCAGCAGTCCCAGCCGGGAAGCCTATGGCTACACCTTC. This gives the protein CASSPSREAYGYTF. The chain carries TRBV27 and TRBJ1-2; D uncertain. The germline V and J ends were trimmed by 5 bases and 4 bases, with 14 bases remaining between them. Germline V gene data show CDR1 as MNHEY and CDR2 as SMNVEV (reference sequence). CDR3 length equals 14 residues.

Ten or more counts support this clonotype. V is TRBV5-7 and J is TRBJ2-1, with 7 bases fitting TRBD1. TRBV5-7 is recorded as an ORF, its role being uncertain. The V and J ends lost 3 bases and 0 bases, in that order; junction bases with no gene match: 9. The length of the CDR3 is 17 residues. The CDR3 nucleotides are TGTGCCAGCAGCTGTACAGGGGCCCTCAACTCCTACAATGAGCAGTTCTTC. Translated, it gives CASSCTGALNSYNEQFF.

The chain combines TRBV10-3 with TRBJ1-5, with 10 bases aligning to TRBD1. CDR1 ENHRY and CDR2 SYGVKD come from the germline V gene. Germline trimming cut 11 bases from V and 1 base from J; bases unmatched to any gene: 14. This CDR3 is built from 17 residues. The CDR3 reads CASSPGQGLASNQPQHF. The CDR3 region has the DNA TGTGCCTCATCACCGGGACAGGGGCTTGCAAGCAATCAGCCCCAGCATTTT.

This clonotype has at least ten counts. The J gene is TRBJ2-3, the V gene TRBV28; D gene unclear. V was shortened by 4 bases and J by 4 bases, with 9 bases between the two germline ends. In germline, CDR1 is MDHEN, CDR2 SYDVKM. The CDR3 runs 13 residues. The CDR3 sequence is CASSSPPPDTQYF. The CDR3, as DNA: TGTGCCAGCAGTTCCCCCCCCCCAGATACGCAGTATTTT.

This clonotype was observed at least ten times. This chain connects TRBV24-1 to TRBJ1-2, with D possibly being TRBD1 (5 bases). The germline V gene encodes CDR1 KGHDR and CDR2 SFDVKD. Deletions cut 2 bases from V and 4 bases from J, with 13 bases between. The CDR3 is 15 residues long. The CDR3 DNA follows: TGTGCCACCAGTGATTATCAGGGAGAGGGCTATGGCTACACCTTC. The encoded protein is CATSDYQGEGYGYTF.

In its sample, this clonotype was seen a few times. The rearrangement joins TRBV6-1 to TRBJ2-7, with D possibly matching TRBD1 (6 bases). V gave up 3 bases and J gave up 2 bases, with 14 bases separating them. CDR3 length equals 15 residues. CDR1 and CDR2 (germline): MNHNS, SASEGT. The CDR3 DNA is TGTGCCAGCAGTGATAAGCCAGGGGCCCCCTACGAGCAGTACTTC. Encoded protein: CASSDKPGAPYEQYF.

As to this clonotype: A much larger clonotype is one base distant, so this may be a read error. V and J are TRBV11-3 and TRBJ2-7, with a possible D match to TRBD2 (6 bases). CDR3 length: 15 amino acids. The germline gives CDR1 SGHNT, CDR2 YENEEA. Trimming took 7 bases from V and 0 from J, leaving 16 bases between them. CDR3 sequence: CASKMTRESSYEQYF. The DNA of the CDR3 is TGTGCCAGCAAGATGACCCGGGAGAGCTCCTACGAGCAGTACTTC.

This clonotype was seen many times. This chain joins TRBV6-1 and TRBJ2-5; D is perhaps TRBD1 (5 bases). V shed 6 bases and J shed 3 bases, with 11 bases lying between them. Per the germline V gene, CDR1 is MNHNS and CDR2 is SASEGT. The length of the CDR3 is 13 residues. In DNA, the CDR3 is TGTGCCAGCAGCACGGACACCAAAGAGACCCAGTACTTC. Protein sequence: CASSTDTKETQYF.

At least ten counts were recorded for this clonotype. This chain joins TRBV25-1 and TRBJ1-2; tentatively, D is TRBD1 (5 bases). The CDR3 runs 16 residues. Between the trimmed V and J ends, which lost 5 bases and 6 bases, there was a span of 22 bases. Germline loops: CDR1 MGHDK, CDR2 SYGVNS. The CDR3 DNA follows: TGTGCCAGCAGTTCCTTGGACCCACGGGGGGTACATGGCTACACCTTC. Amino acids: CASSSLDPRGVHGYTF.

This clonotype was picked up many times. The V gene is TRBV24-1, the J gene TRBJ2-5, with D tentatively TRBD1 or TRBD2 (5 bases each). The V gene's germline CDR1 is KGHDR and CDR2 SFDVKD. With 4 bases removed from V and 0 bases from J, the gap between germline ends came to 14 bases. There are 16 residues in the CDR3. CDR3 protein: CATSDPGTGNQETQYF. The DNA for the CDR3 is TGTGCCACCAGTGACCCCGGGACCGGGAACCAAGAGACCCAGTACTTC.

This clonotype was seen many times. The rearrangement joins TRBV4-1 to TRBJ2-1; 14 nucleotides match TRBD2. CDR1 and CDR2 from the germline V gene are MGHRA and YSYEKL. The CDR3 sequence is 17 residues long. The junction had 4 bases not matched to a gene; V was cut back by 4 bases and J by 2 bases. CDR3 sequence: CASSPGTSGRTYNEQFF. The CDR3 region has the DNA TGCGCCAGCAGCCCCGGGACTAGCGGGAGAACCTACAATGAGCAGTTCTTC.

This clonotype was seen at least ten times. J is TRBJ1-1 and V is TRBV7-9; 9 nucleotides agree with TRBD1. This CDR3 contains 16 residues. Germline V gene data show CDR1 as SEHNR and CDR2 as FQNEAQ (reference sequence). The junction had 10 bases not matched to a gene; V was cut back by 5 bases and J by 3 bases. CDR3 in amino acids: CASSPGQGYRDTEAFF. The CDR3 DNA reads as TGTGCCAGCAGCCCGGGACAGGGATACCGGGACACTGAAGCTTTCTTT.